These T cell receptor beta chains were read from a single sample in a study of OX40 agonist ivuxolimab in advanced cancers. Method: immunoSEQ multiplex PCR; TCRdb's copy keeps in-frame clones and lacks some. The sample has about 2,200 clones; about four fifths are singletons. The source material was CD4+ or CD8+ T cells sorted from blood, sampled in a trial of the OX40 agonist ivuxolimab. The receptor source for this set is an adult with an advanced solid tumor such as melanoma, head and neck, liver or kidney cancer. CDR3s include the opening cysteine and the closing phenylalanine or tryptophan. Each record gives: D gene, clone size, J gene, V gene, CDR3 protein, CDR3 DNA. A D gene is named only where the DNA matches it firmly. A clone size is listed for some rows: how often the clone was seen (once, few, many), or a class if it is expanded.

d_gene: TRBD1
abundance: NA
j_gene: TRBJ2-7
v_gene: TRBV4-1
CDR3aa: CASSHRRTGGTYEQYF
CDR3nt: TGCGCCAGCAGCCATAGACGGACAGGGGGTACCTACGAGCAGTACTTC

d_gene: NA
abundance: NA
j_gene: TRBJ1-6
v_gene: TRBV5-1
CDR3aa: CASSLAGNSPLHF
CDR3nt: TGCGCCAGCAGCTTGGCGGGAAATTCACCCCTCCACTTT

d_gene: NA
abundance: NA
j_gene: TRBJ2-3
v_gene: TRBV10-3
CDR3aa: CAISEPKWDRVTDTQYF
CDR3nt: TGTGCCATCAGTGAGCCCAAGTGGGACCGTGTCACAGATACGCAGTATTTT

d_gene: NA
abundance: NA
j_gene: TRBJ2-7
v_gene: TRBV4-2
CDR3aa: CASRARPEGHLYEQYF
CDR3nt: TGTGCCAGCAGAGCACGCCCGGAGGGCCACCTCTACGAGCAGTACTTC

d_gene: TRBD1
abundance: NA
j_gene: TRBJ1-4
v_gene: TRBV5-1
CDR3aa: CASSPETGTGNEKLFF
CDR3nt: TGCGCCAGCAGCCCGGAAACCGGGACAGGCAATGAAAAACTGTTTTTT

d_gene: NA
abundance: once
j_gene: TRBJ1-2
v_gene: TRBV10-2
CDR3aa: CASSESAGSHYGYTF
CDR3nt: TGCGCCAGCAGTGAGTCGGCCGGATCCCACTATGGCTACACCTTC

d_gene: TRBD2
abundance: NA
j_gene: TRBJ2-5
v_gene: TRBV2
CDR3aa: CASSRTRLAGQETQYF
CDR3nt: TGTGCCAGCAGCCGAACCCGACTAGCGGGGCAAGAGACCCAGTACTTC

d_gene: NA
abundance: NA
j_gene: TRBJ1-4
v_gene: TRBV11-2
CDR3aa: CASSLGVELFF
CDR3nt: TGTGCCAGCAGCTTAGGGGTGGAACTGTTTTTT

d_gene: TRBD2
abundance: NA
j_gene: TRBJ2-5
v_gene: TRBV6-1
CDR3aa: CASSPASGQQETQYF
CDR3nt: TGTGCCAGCAGTCCCGCTAGCGGGCAACAAGAGACCCAGTACTTC

d_gene: NA
abundance: NA
j_gene: TRBJ2-7
v_gene: TRBV7-9
CDR3aa: CASSSPLTAYYEQYF
CDR3nt: TGTGCCAGCAGCTCCCCCCTAACGGCTTACTACGAGCAGTACTTC

d_gene: NA
abundance: once
j_gene: TRBJ2-7
v_gene: TRBV7-9
CDR3aa: CASSLSGRSYEQYF
CDR3nt: TGTGCCAGCAGCCTCAGTGGCCGGTCCTACGAGCAGTACTTC

d_gene: TRBD1
abundance: NA
j_gene: TRBJ2-1
v_gene: TRBV23-1
CDR3aa: CASTHGIPGQGPDEQFF
CDR3nt: TGCGCCAGCACTCACGGAATTCCGGGACAGGGGCCGGATGAGCAGTTCTTC